These 10 T cell receptor beta chains share one sample of origin, sequenced in a study of human T cells and chemical hapten exposure. Time point in this sample: patch test 1, 2 weeks after DPC sensitization. Treatment here: therapeutic diphenylcyclopropenone sensitization with weekly scalp DPC. TCRdb redid the calling of the RACE reads with MiXCR, one entry per CDR3 protein. In the table there are roughly 100,000 distinct CDR3 sequences, 11% of which are singletons. The starting material was whole blood, obtained in connection with sensitization to the hapten diphenylcyclopropenone (DPC). The receptors shown here come from a woman in her forties with alopecia areata. Some clones in this sample may be carry-over from other donors' samples.

There are many counts of this clonotype. The chain couples TRBV7-9 to TRBJ2-3; 8 nucleotides align to TRBD1. This CDR3 is 13 amino acids long. Germline CDR1 is SEHNR and CDR2 is FQNEAQ (reference sequence). Losses at the gene ends were 7 bases for V and 4 bases for J; bases not matched to a gene: 4. The CDR3 protein is CASMGTGADTQYF. Here the CDR3 DNA reads TGTGCCAGCATGGGGACAGGCGCAGATACGCAGTATTTT.

This clonotype was observed many times. The J gene is TRBJ2-1, the V gene TRBV6-5; a weak D match, TRBD2 (5 bases). The germline CDR1 and CDR2 sequences are MNHEY and SVGAGI. CDR3 length: 16 amino acids. Trimming cost V 6 bases and J 2 bases, with 17 bases left between them. Here the CDR3 reads CASRLRWSGPYNEQFF. DNA for the CDR3: TGTGCCAGCAGATTGAGGTGGAGCGGACCCTACAATGAGCAGTTCTTC.

Here the CDR3 reads CASSLVLNQPQHF. The CDR3 DNA sequence: TGTGCCAGCAGCTTAGTGTTAAATCAGCCCCAGCATTTT. This chain links TRBV7-6 with TRBJ1-5, with D unresolved. The CDR3 covers 13 residues. Germline V gives CDR1 SGHVS, CDR2 FNYEAQ. The V end was cut by 1 base, the J end by 4 bases, with 5 bases between.

This clonotype was recorded many times. The rearrangement uses TRBV29-1 and TRBJ1-1; no clear D. Looked up from germline, CDR1 is SQVTM and CDR2 is ANQGSEA. Deletions cut 7 bases from V and 0 bases from J, with 12 bases between. The CDR3 runs to 13 residues. CDR3 coding DNA: TGCAGCGGATCCGGCCGGTTGAACACTGAAGCTTTCTTT. This gives the protein CSGSGRLNTEAFF.

The rearrangement links TRBV7-2 to TRBJ2-3; possibly TRBD2 for D (5 bases). V lost 6 bases to trimming and J lost 8 bases, with 18 bases between them. The germline V gene has CDR1 SGHTA and CDR2 FQGNSA. The length of the CDR3 is 14 residues. The CDR3 DNA sequence: TGTGCCAGCAGTTCCGGGGTTTCCACGGGTACGCAGTATTTT. This codes for CASSSGVSTGTQYF.

This clonotype showed up just a few times. The rearrangement links TRBV12-3 or TRBV12-4 to TRBJ1-5, with D hard to call. V lost 6 bases, J lost 1 base, and 10 bases lay in between. The CDR3 sequence is 14 residues long. The CDR3 region has the DNA TGTGCCAGCAGGACCACAGAGAGCAATCAGCCCCAGCATTTT. Translation: CASRTTESNQPQHF.

This clonotype was seen repeatedly, ten times or more. The V and J genes are TRBV7-2 and TRBJ1-2, with D perhaps TRBD1 (5 bases). The CDR3 is 13 residues long. The germline V gene has CDR1 SGHTA and CDR2 FQGNSA. V lost 5 bases and J 6 bases, leaving 13 bases between the germline ends. The CDR3 DNA follows: TGTGCCAGCAGCCCTGGACAAGCCCATGGCTACACCTTC. It codes for CASSPGQAHGYTF.

This clonotype appeared once. The V and J genes are TRBV5-1 and TRBJ2-5, with D perhaps matching TRBD1 (5 bases). The CDR3 length is 14 residues. Trimming removed 3 bases from V and 4 bases from J, with 13 bases in between. Germline V CDR1 and CDR2: SGHRS, YFSETQ. CDR3 nucleotides: TGCGCCAGCAGCTCTCCAGGGAAACGAGAGACCCAGTACTTC. It specifies CASSSPGKRETQYF.

This clonotype was recorded many times. The V call is TRBV12-3 or TRBV12-4, the J call TRBJ1-2; D is unclear. The CDR3 is made up of 13 amino acids. Deletions cut 7 bases from V and 1 base from J, with 10 bases between. The CDR3 reads CASIGQNNYGYTF. CDR3 DNA: TGTGCCAGCATTGGCCAGAATAACTATGGCTACACCTTC.

The table lists this clonotype with many counts. The rearrangement uses TRBV4-3 and TRBJ1-5; no reliable D call. V lost 0 bases and J 7 bases, leaving 7 bases between the germline ends. Germline CDR1 and CDR2: LGHNA and YSLEER. The CDR3 is made up of 13 amino acids. DNA of the CDR3: TGCGCCAGCAGCCAAGACCCGGGGCAGCCCCAGCATTTT. This gives the protein CASSQDPGQPQHF.